This TCR beta chain was captured by sequencing in a study of T cells in Graves' hyperthyroidism and ophthalmopathy. In the study overall: Peripheral blood was secured at the point of initial diagnosis, before any treatment.

The investigators amplified TCR beta CDR3 regions from RNA transcripts. During a first-round RT-PCR of the TCR CDR3, the HTBI primer set was used. From the multiplex PCR reads, TCRdb called clonotypes with MiXCR, one entry per CDR3 protein. Of fewer than 40,000 distinct CDR3 sequences listed, approximately 50% were seen once; the top ten hold about 25%. This clonotype was seen only once. This TCR was recovered from a woman aged 40 to 55 with Graves' ophthalmopathy. Sequenced material: blood.

CDR3 amino acids: CASSSPGTAGNTF. The CDR3 DNA follows: TGCGCCAGCAGCTCCCCGGGGACAGCTGGAAACACCTTC. V is TRBV5-1 and J is TRBJ1-2; 7 bases align to TRBD1. Trimming at V came to 3 bases and at J to 12 bases, leaving 11 bases not matched to a gene. CDR1 is SGHRS and CDR2 is YFSETQ in the germline V gene. This CDR3 region has 13 residues.